A single sample is the source of the 15 T cell receptor beta chains below, sequenced in a study of T cells in Graves' hyperthyroidism and ophthalmopathy. What was amplified from RNA transcripts were TCR beta CDR3 regions. With the HTBI primer set, the TCR CDR3 went through a first round of RT-PCR. Using its own MiXCR run on the multiplex PCR reads, TCRdb lists one record per CDR3 protein. The data show hundreds of thousands of distinct CDR3 sequences, roughly a quarter seen once. Sample: blood. Source of these receptors: a woman between 40 and 50 years old with Graves' ophthalmopathy.

This clonotype has ten or more counts. V is TRBV20-1 and J is TRBJ1-2; the D gene is possibly TRBD1 (5 bases). V was shortened by 6 bases and J by 4 bases, with 12 bases between the two germline ends. The CDR3 sequence is 12 residues long. Germline CDR1 DFQATT, CDR2 SNEGSKA (reference sequence). The CDR3 sequence is CSAIRQSYGYTF. CDR3 bases: TGCAGTGCGATACGACAGAGCTATGGCTACACCTTC.

This chain uses TRBV20-1 with TRBJ1-1, with D tentatively TRBD1 (6 bases). The CDR3 sequence is 16 residues long. Per germline, CDR1 DFQATT and CDR2 SNEGSKA (reference sequence). V was shortened by 1 base and J by 4 bases, with 19 bases between the two germline ends. The CDR3 bases are TGCAGTGCTAGAGCAGGAGGGGGGGCAGAGGGCACTGAAGCTTTCTTT. Translating gives CSARAGGGAEGTEAFF.

This clonotype was seen at least ten times. V usage is TRBV6-2 or TRBV6-3 and J usage is TRBJ2-5; the match to TRBD2 covers 14 bases. The CDR3 spans 14 residues. J was trimmed by 5 bases and V by 10 bases; bases with no gene match: 6. Per germline, CDR1 MNHEY and CDR2 SVGEGT. The CDR3 nucleotides read TGTGCCATCAAGCGACTAGCGGGAGGGGAGACCCAGTACTTC. Protein product: CAIKRLAGGETQYF.

This clonotype has ten or more counts. The chain joins TRBV5-1 to TRBJ2-7; 9 positions agree with TRBD1. From germline, CDR1 is SGHRS and CDR2 YFSETQ. After removal of 1 base from V and 7 bases from J, the junction contained 6 bases not matched to a gene. The CDR3 covers 14 residues. For the CDR3, the DNA is TGCGCCAGCAGCTTGTCACAGGGGGCAAGGGAGCAGTACTTC. This encodes CASSLSQGAREQYF.

The table lists this clonotype with many counts. The CDR3 coding sequence is TGTGCCAGCGGTAGACAGGGAAACACCATATATTTT. Translation: CASGRQGNTIYF. V and J are TRBV6-5 and TRBJ1-3; D might be TRBD1 (5 bases). The CDR3 spans 12 residues. The V and J ends lost 8 bases and 4 bases respectively, with 9 bases between them. Germline V gene sequence: CDR1 MNHEY, CDR2 SVGAGI.

The sample holds many counts of this clonotype. The chain links TRBV2 to TRBJ1-2; the D is unclear. Germline V gene sequence: CDR1 SNHLY, CDR2 FYNNEI. V lost 2 bases to trimming and J lost 1 base, with 2 bases between them. The CDR3 has 12 residues. This CDR3 is CASSESNYGYTF. DNA of the CDR3: TGTGCCAGCAGTGAAAGTAACTATGGCTACACCTTC.

In this sample, this clonotype turned up many times. The chain employs TRBV11-2 and TRBJ2-6; D is unresolved. CDR1 and CDR2 (germline): SGHAT, FQNNGV. The CDR3 covers 16 residues. Trimming left V 0 bases short and J 4 bases short, with 10 bases between. This CDR3 is CASSLDLWPGANVLTF. CDR3 DNA sequence: TGTGCCAGCAGCTTAGATCTCTGGCCCGGGGCCAACGTCCTGACTTTC.

This clonotype was found many times. The V and J genes are TRBV28 and TRBJ2-7; D is unclear. From germline, CDR1 is MDHEN and CDR2 SYDVKM. The CDR3 runs 13 residues. The ends were cut back, 4 bases at V and 3 bases at J, with 10 bases in the middle. DNA for the CDR3: TGTGCCAGCAGTTCCAATGAAGTCTACGAGCAGTACTTC. As protein: CASSSNEVYEQYF.

Many counts were recorded for this clonotype. The chain couples TRBV29-1 to TRBJ1-5, with D unresolved. Germline V gene data show CDR1 as SQVTM and CDR2 as ANQGSEA. Trimming left V 4 bases short and J 4 bases short, with 8 bases between. The CDR3 loop spans 12 amino acids. The CDR3 sequence: CSVGSLNQPQHF. In DNA, the CDR3 is TGCAGCGTTGGTAGCCTAAATCAGCCCCAGCATTTT.

On this clonotype itself: A single base separates this from a much larger clone, so it may be a read error. Because the CDR3 is missing its conserved closing phenylalanine or tryptophan, this is likely a read error. The gene calls are TRBV2 and TRBJ2-7; 10 positions match TRBD2. The CDR3 is 14 amino acids. Germline V gene sequence: CDR1 SNHLY, CDR2 FYNNEI. The CDR3 spells CAAGSSGRIYEQYS. In DNA form, the CDR3 reads TGTGCGGCGGGTTCTAGCGGGAGAATCTACGAGCAGTACTCC.

V and J are TRBV11-2 and TRBJ2-5, with a possible D match to TRBD1 (6 bases). Deletions cut 6 bases from V and 2 bases from J, with 22 bases between. Germline values: CDR1 SGHAT, CDR2 FQNNGV. There are 17 residues in the CDR3. CDR3 loop: CASREILRTRGQETQYF. The CDR3 DNA is TGTGCCAGCAGGGAAATACTCCGGACCAGGGGTCAAGAGACCCAGTACTTC.

This clonotype was detected ten times or more. The genes are TRBV28 and TRBJ2-5; the D gene is possibly TRBD2 (6 bases). The CDR3 runs 14 residues. Germline CDR1 and CDR2: MDHEN and SYDVKM. Trimming stripped 11 bases from V and 4 bases from J, with 20 bases between. CDR3: CAHSSGQAAETQYF. CDR3 DNA sequence: TGTGCCCATTCGAGCGGGCAGGCCGCAGAGACCCAGTACTTC. Complete variable domain (other parts from reference TRBV28 and TRBJ2-5): DVKVTQSSRYLVKRTGEKVFLECVQDMDHENMFWYRQDPGLGLRLIYFSYDVKMKEKGDIPEGYSVSREKKERFSLILESASTNQTSMYLCAHSSGQAAETQYFGPGTRLLVL.

This clonotype was recorded many times. V is TRBV11-2 and J is TRBJ2-7; 7 nucleotides line up with TRBD2. V lost 5 bases and J lost 0; bases outside the gene matches: 1. The CDR3 is 13 residues long. CDR1 and CDR2 from the germline V gene are SGHAT and FQNNGV. The CDR3 loop is CASSRTSSYEQYF. The CDR3 bases are TGTGCCAGCAGCCGGACTAGCTCCTACGAGCAGTACTTC. Full variable domain (outside the CDR3, taken from reference TRBV11-2 and TRBJ2-7): EAGVAQSPRYKIIEKRQSVAFWCNPISGHATLYWYQQILGQGPKLLIQFQNNGVVDDSQLPKDRFSAERLKGVDSTLKIQPAKLEDSAVYLCASSRTSSYEQYFGPGTRLTVT.

In its sample, this clonotype was seen many times. V and J are TRBV30 and TRBJ1-1; D is unclear. The germline V and J ends were trimmed by 2 bases and 0 bases, with 7 bases remaining between them. This CDR3 has 13 amino acids. Germline CDR1 reads GTSNPN; CDR2 reads SVGIG (reference sequence). CDR3 DNA: TGTGCCTGGAGTTTTAACATGAACACTGAAGCTTTCTTT. Protein sequence: CAWSFNMNTEAFF.

This clonotype showed up just a few times. The chain recombines TRBV12-3 or TRBV12-4 with TRBJ2-7; D gene ambiguous. The V end lost 5 bases, the J end lost 0 bases, and 11 bases lay between the germline ends. CDR3 length equals 14 residues. The CDR3 DNA sequence: TGTGCCAGCAGTGGGGTACCGAGCTCCTACGAGCAGTACTTC. It encodes CASSGVPSSYEQYF.